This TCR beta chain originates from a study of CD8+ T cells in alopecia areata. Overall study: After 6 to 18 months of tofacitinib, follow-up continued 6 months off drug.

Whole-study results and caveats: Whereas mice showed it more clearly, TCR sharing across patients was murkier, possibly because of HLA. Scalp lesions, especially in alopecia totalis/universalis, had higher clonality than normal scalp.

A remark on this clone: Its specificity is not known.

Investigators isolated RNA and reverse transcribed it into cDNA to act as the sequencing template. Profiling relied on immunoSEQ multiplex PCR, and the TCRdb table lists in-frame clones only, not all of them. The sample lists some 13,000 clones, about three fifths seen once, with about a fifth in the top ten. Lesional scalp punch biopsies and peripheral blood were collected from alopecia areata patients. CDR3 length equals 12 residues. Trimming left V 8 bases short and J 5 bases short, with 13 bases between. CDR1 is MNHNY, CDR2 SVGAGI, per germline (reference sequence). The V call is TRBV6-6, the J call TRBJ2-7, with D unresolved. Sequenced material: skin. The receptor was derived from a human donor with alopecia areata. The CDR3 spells CASRAGPHEQYF. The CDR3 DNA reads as TGTGCCAGCCGGGCAGGACCCCACGAGCAGTACTTC.